This note documents a single T cell receptor beta chain sequence. The table came from immunoSEQ multiplex PCR; TCRdb's copy has only in-frame clones and leaves some out. The sample shows about 79,000 clones, roughly 90% of them seen only once. This CDR3 spans 14 amino acids. Germline V lookup: CDR1 SGHNT, CDR2 YYREEE (reference sequence). V lost 2 bases, J lost 2 bases, and 9 bases lay in between. The record originates from a study of OX40 agonist ivuxolimab in advanced cancers. The material was CD4+ or CD8+ T cells sorted from blood, obtained in a trial of the OX40 agonist ivuxolimab. The chain combines TRBV5-4 with TRBJ2-3; perhaps TRBD1 as D (5 bases). The clonotype comes from an adult with an advanced solid tumor such as melanoma, head and neck, liver or kidney cancer. CDR3 coding DNA: TGTGCCAGCAGCTTTGACAGAGCCACAGATACGCAGTATTTT. Translated, it gives CASSFDRATDTQYF.